This T cell receptor (beta chain) was sequenced in a study of cytomegalovirus exposure and HLA in healthy donors. General study findings and limits: The presence/absence work took it that sequencing depth was about the same across donors. A few chains tied to CMV proved CMV antigen-specific in vitro. Among CMV-associated TCR beta chains, most appeared HLA-restricted in a later analysis.

A note on this clone: No antigen is known for it.

Primers included in the PCR were 60 Vbeta and 13 Jbeta primers. The method was immunoSEQ multiplex PCR; TCRdb's version includes in-frame clones alone and lacks a portion of them. This sample has some 180,000 clones, with about 84% found just once. Sequencing was performed on PBMCs. This TCR was recovered from a woman in her 30s in good health and CMV-seropositive.

CDR3 nucleotide sequence: TGTGCCAGCAGCTTAGTCCAGACTCTTAACTATGGCTACACCTTC. Encoded protein: CASSLVQTLNYGYTF. This chain uses TRBV13 with TRBJ1-2, with no clear D. Germline V gene data show CDR1 as PRHDT and CDR2 as FYEKMQ (reference sequence). The CDR3 sequence is 15 residues long. V lost 1 base, J lost 1 base, and 10 bases lay in between.